Below are 9 T cell receptor beta chains sequenced from a single sample in a study of regulatory T cells in long-lasting Graves disease (dated by TCRdb to 2020 to 2022). Library generation was performed with multiplex PCR. Sequencing used an Illumina HiSeq 4000. CDR3 regions were amplified by Arm-PCR with iRepertoire HTBI primers to construct TCR beta libraries. TCRdb's own reprocessing of the public reads used fastp at Q25 and MiXCR and kept productive beta chains. Records with the same CDR3 protein are collapsed into one entry carrying the most frequent genes and DNA. For this sample the table gives 540,000 or so distinct CDR3 sequences, of which approximately 13% were detected only once. More than 8.5% of the sample goes to the ten largest clones. Read against the paper, the sample's time point label means: newly diagnosed GD, antithyroid drugs for less than 3 months. For both TCR sequencing and RNA sequencing, RNA was extracted from PBMCs in TRIzol.

Another study also made use of these data, one on T cells in Graves' hyperthyroidism and ophthalmopathy.

The sample here was peripheral blood mononuclear cells (PBMCs), taken at new diagnosis, from a patient treated with antithyroid drugs. These receptor sequences come from a man younger than 45 with Graves disease. Donor details come from another sample of the same person, matched by shared clones.

V usage is TRBV19 and J usage is TRBJ2-1; 10 positions agree with TRBD2. V lost 4 bases to trimming and J lost 7 bases; unmatched junction nucleotides: 22. The CDR3 contains 20 residues. Looked up from germline, CDR1 is LNHDA and CDR2 is SQIVND (reference sequence). CDR3 sequence reads: CASSTEPPLFLAGAPNEQFF. CDR3 DNA: TGTGCCAGTAGTACCGAGCCGCCCCTATTCCTAGCGGGAGCGCCGAATGAGCAGTTCTTC.

There are a few counts of this clonotype. The genes are TRBV18 and TRBJ1-3; possible D gene TRBD1, 5 bases. This CDR3 region has 16 residues. The germline V gene encodes CDR1 KGHSH and CDR2 LQKENI. V was shortened by 0 bases and J by 7 bases, with 16 bases between the two germline ends. In nucleotides, the CDR3 is TGTGCCAGCTCACCACCTGGGGCCAGGGTGTTTAACACCATATATTTT. Encoded protein: CASSPPGARVFNTIYF.

The sample holds a few counts of this clonotype. The CDR3 spells CASSLSVAANTGELFF. The CDR3 nucleotides read TGCGCCAGCAGCTTGAGCGTAGCGGCGAACACCGGGGAGCTGTTTTTT. This chain connects TRBV5-1 to TRBJ2-2; possibly TRBD2 for D (6 bases). There are 16 residues in the CDR3. Looked up from germline, CDR1 is SGHRS and CDR2 is YFSETQ. V gave up 1 base and J gave up 0 bases, with 10 bases separating them.

This clonotype came up many times. This chain links TRBV2 with TRBJ1-2, with 7 bases lining up with TRBD1. The germline V gene has CDR1 SNHLY and CDR2 FYNNEI. The CDR3 is made up of 13 amino acids. J was trimmed by 4 bases and V by 6 bases; bases with no gene match: 5. The DNA of the CDR3 is TGTGCCAGCAGGCCGGGACAGAGCTATGGCTACACCTTC. The encoded protein is CASRPGQSYGYTF.

CDR3 amino acids: CASSQAVAGESSYEQYF. The CDR3 nucleotides read TGCGCCAGCAGCCAAGCGGTGGCCGGGGAAAGTTCCTACGAGCAGTACTTC. The chain joins TRBV4-1 to TRBJ2-7, with D possibly TRBD2 on 5 matching bases. With 1 base removed from V and 1 base from J, the gap between germline ends came to 17 bases. This CDR3 contains 17 residues. CDR1 MGHRA and CDR2 YSYEKL come from the germline V gene.

The rearrangement uses TRBV12-5 and TRBJ2-7; no clear D gene. The germline V gene has CDR1 LGHNT and CDR2 FRNRAP. CDR3 length: 11 amino acids. The V end lost 4 bases, the J end lost 3 bases, and 4 bases lay between the germline ends. CDR3 residues: CASGSIYEQYF. CDR3 bases: TGTGCTAGTGGTTCCATCTACGAGCAGTACTTC.

Worth noting for this clonotype: This clone may be a read error of a much larger clone one base away. Because the CDR3 is missing its conserved closing phenylalanine or tryptophan, this is likely a read error. J is TRBJ1-1 and V is TRBV30; D is unresolved. The CDR3 is 13 residues long. Germline V gene data show CDR1 as GTSNPN and CDR2 as SVGIG (reference sequence). Trimming took off 0 bases at V and 0 bases at J, with 5 bases between the two ends. CDR3 residues: CAWSVNLNTEAFL. As DNA, the CDR3 is TGTGCCTGGAGTGTAAACCTGAACACTGAAGCTTTCCTT.

There are a few counts of this clonotype. The chain employs TRBV20-1 and TRBJ2-7; 7 bases match TRBD2. With V trimmed by 3 bases and J by 2 bases, 4 bases remained unmatched. This CDR3 contains 13 residues. Germline assignment: CDR1 DFQATT and CDR2 SNEGSKA (reference sequence). This CDR3 is CSASPSGTYEQYF. CDR3 coding DNA: TGCAGTGCTAGTCCTAGCGGCACCTACGAGCAGTACTTC.

For this clonotype: This may stem from a read error, because a much larger clone lies one nucleotide away. V and J are TRBV5-1 and TRBJ2-7, with TRBD2 identical over 9 bases. Looked up from germline, CDR1 is SGHRS and CDR2 is YFSETQ. The CDR3 sequence is 15 residues long. CDR3 coding DNA: TGCGCCAGCGGCTTACACGTGTTAGCGGGAGACGAGCAGTACTTC. Translation: CASGLHVLAGDEQYF.